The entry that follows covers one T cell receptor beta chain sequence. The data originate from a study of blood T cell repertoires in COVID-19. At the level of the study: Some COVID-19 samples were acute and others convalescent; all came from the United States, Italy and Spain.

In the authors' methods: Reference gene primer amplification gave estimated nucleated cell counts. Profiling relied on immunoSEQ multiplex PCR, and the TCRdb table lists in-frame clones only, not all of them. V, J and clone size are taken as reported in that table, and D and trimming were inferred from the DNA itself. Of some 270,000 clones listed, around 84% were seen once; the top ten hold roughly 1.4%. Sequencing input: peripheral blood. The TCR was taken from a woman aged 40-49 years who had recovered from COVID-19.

CDR3 DNA: TGTGCCAGCAGCTTATCCCGGGTTAATGAGCAGTTCTTC. Amino acid sequence: CASSLSRVNEQFF. The rearrangement joins TRBV7-9 to TRBJ2-1; D not resolved. This CDR3 contains 13 residues. The germline gives CDR1 SEHNR, CDR2 FQNEAQ (reference sequence). Trimming removed 2 bases from V and 7 bases from J, with 9 bases in between. The complete variable domain, with remaining parts taken from reference TRBV7-9 and TRBJ2-1, reads DTGVSQNPRHKITKRGQNVTFRCDPISEHNRLYWYRQTLGQGPEFLTYFQNEAQLEKSRLLSDRFSAERPKGSFSTLEIQRTEQGDSAMYLCASSLSRVNEQFFGPGTRLTVL.